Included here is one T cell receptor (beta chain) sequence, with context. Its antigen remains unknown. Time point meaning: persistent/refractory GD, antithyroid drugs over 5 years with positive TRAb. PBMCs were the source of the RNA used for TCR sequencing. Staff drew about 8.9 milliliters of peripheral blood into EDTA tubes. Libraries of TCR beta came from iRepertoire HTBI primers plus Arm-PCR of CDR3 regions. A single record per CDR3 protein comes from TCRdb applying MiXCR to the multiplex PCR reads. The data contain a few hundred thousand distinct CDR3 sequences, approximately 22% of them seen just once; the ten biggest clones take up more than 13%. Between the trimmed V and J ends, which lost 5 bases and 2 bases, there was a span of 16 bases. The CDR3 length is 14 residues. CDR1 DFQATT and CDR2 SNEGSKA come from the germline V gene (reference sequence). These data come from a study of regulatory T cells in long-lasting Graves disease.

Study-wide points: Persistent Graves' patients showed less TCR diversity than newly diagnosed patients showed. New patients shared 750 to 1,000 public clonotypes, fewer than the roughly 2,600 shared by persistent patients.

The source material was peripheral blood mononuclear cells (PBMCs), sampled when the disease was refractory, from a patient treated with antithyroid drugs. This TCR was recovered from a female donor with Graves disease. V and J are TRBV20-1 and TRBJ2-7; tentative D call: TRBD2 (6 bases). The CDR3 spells CSAGGVEPPYEQYF. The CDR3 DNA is TGCAGTGCTGGAGGGGTAGAACCCCCCTACGAGCAGTACTTC.